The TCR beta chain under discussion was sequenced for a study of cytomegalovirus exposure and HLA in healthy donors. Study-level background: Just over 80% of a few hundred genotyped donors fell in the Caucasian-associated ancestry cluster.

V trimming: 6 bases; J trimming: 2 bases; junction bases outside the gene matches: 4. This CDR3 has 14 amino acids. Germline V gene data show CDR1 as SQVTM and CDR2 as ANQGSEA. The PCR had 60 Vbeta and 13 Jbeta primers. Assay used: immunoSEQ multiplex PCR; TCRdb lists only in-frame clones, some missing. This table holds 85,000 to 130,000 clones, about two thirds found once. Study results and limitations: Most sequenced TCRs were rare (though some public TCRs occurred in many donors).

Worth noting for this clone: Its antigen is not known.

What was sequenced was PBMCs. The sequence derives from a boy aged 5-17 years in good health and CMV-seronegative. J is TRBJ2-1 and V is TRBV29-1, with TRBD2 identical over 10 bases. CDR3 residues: CSVHLAGAYNEQFF. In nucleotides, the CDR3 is TGCAGCGTGCATCTAGCGGGAGCCTACAATGAGCAGTTCTTC.